This T cell receptor (beta chain) came from a study of PD-L1 blockade in urothelial cancer. V gave up 1 base and J gave up 4 bases; unmatched junction bases: 5. CDR1 is SNHLY, CDR2 FYNNEI, per germline. CDR3 length: 15 residues. Method: immunoSEQ multiplex PCR; TCRdb's copy keeps in-frame clones and lacks some. The sample yields tens of thousands of clones, approximately 80% seen once. Time point of the sample: pretreatment peripheral blood. The origin of this receptor is a man in his sixties or seventies with urothelial cancer. The chain joins TRBV2 to TRBJ2-7, with 9 bases lining up with TRBD2. Sequences were derived from PBMCs, sampled around atezolizumab (anti-PD-L1) treatment. The DNA of the CDR3 is TGTGCCAGCAGTGAAGAGAGTAGCGGGAGTTACGAGCAGTACTTC. Translating it yields CASSEESSGSYEQYF.